One and the same sample provided the 21 T cell receptor beta chains below, sequenced in a study of cytomegalovirus exposure and HLA in healthy donors. PCR involved 60 Vbeta and 13 Jbeta primers. Assay used: immunoSEQ multiplex PCR; TCRdb lists only in-frame clones, some missing. The sample consists of around 100,000 clones, around three quarters of them appearing once. The sample taken for sequencing was PBMCs. The receptors were sampled from a young woman in good health and CMV-seropositive.

J is TRBJ2-5 and V is TRBV6-5, with D possibly being TRBD1 (6 bases). This CDR3 spans 13 amino acids. Germline lookup yields CDR1 MNHEY and CDR2 SVGAGI. V was cut by 7 bases and J by 10 bases, with 19 bases left in between. CDR3 residues: CASNPEGGQNQYF. DNA of the CDR3: TGTGCCAGCAACCCCGAAGGCGGACAGAACCAGTACTTC.

The CDR3 here is CASSLGGSNEKLFF. The CDR3, as DNA: TGTGCCAGCAGCTTAGGCGGATCTAATGAAAAACTGTTTTTT. The V gene is TRBV7-6, the J gene TRBJ1-4; no clear D gene. Germline loops: CDR1 SGHVS, CDR2 FNYEAQ. Trimming removed 1 base at V and 3 bases at J, with 6 bases between. This CDR3 contains 14 residues.

The chain carries TRBV5-1 and TRBJ2-1; D gene ambiguous. V was pared by 4 bases and J by 4 bases, with 12 bases between. CDR1 is SGHRS and CDR2 is YFSETQ in the germline V gene. The CDR3 covers 14 residues. The CDR3 DNA reads TGCGCCAGCAGCGGCCAGTTGAAGTACAATGAGCAGTTCTTC. It translates to CASSGQLKYNEQFF.

V usage is TRBV6-5 and J usage is TRBJ2-1; 7 bases match TRBD2. Germline V gene lookup returns CDR1 MNHEY and CDR2 SVGAGI. J lost 4 bases, V lost 6 bases, and 6 bases had no gene match. The CDR3 extends over 14 amino acids. CDR3 bases: TGTGCCAGCAGCCCGGGACTAAGGTACAATGAGCAGTTCTTC. Protein: CASSPGLRYNEQFF.

This rearrangement joins TRBV6-6 to TRBJ2-1; TRBD2 agrees at 9 bases. Germline CDR1 MNHNY, CDR2 SVGAGI (reference sequence). V was pared by 6 bases and J by 6 bases, with 12 bases of the junction left unmatched. The CDR3 sequence is 16 residues long. This chain's CDR3 is CASSSFSGSAFNEQFF. CDR3 sequence (DNA): TGTGCCAGCAGCTCATTTAGCGGGAGCGCTTTCAATGAGCAGTTCTTC.

V usage is TRBV7-6 and J usage is TRBJ1-6; tentatively, D is TRBD1 (5 bases). Germline CDR1 and CDR2: SGHVS and FNYEAQ. The CDR3 has 13 residues. V lost 1 base and J 8 bases, leaving 6 bases between the germline ends. The CDR3, as DNA: TGTGCCAGCAGCTTAGTAGGGGATTCACCCCTCCACTTT. This encodes CASSLVGDSPLHF.

The chain combines TRBV6-5 with TRBJ1-4; no firm D call. V shed 2 bases and J shed 4 bases, with 8 bases lying between them. The CDR3 runs 14 residues. Germline-derived CDR1 and CDR2 are MNHEY and SVGAGI. CDR3 DNA: TGTGCCAGCAGTTACAACAGCTTTAATGAAAAACTGTTTTTT. Translation gives CASSYNSFNEKLFF.

The chain joins TRBV5-1 to TRBJ1-1; 8 bases are a match to TRBD1. The CDR3 is made up of 15 amino acids. Trimming removed 4 bases from V and 1 base from J; junction bases left unmatched: 6. The V gene's germline CDR1 is SGHRS and CDR2 YFSETQ. This CDR3 reads CASSVGQGTNTEAFF. The DNA of the CDR3 is TGCGCCAGCAGCGTAGGACAGGGAACGAACACTGAAGCTTTCTTT.

The chain recombines TRBV28 with TRBJ1-1; D is perhaps TRBD1 (6 bases). The CDR3 contains 14 residues. The germline V and J ends were trimmed by 5 bases and 4 bases, with 14 bases remaining between them. Per the germline V gene, CDR1 is MDHEN and CDR2 is SYDVKM. This CDR3 is CASSMGGASTEAFF. CDR3 bases: TGTGCCAGCAGTATGGGGGGGGCGAGCACTGAAGCTTTCTTT.

The V call is TRBV6-1, the J call TRBJ2-7; 11 bases fit TRBD1. CDR1 and CDR2 (germline): MNHNS, SASEGT. The J segment lost 4 bases and the V segment lost 7 bases, leaving 9 bases of the junction unmatched. This CDR3 has 15 residues. The CDR3 region is CASIPGTGGNYEQYF. The CDR3 nucleotides read TGTGCCAGCATCCCAGGGACAGGGGGGAATTACGAGCAGTACTTC.

The CDR3 bases are TGTGCCAGTAGTACAGTAGCGGGCACAGATACGCAGTATTTT. Encoded protein: CASSTVAGTDTQYF. The chain links TRBV19 to TRBJ2-3; D might be TRBD2 (6 bases). The V end was cut by 4 bases, the J end by 1 base, with 9 bases between. The CDR3 is 14 amino acids. Germline V gene data show CDR1 as LNHDA and CDR2 as SQIVND (reference sequence).

This clone was recorded a few times. The chain is built from TRBV27 and TRBJ2-1; 12 bases align to TRBD2. This CDR3 is 15 amino acids long. V shed 6 bases and J 7 bases; nucleotides not matched to a gene: 7. Germline CDR1 MNHEY, CDR2 SMNVEV (reference sequence). CDR3: CASSLLAGGYNEQFF. The DNA for the CDR3 is TGTGCCAGCAGCTTACTAGCGGGAGGCTATAATGAGCAGTTCTTC.

The rearrangement uses TRBV4-1 and TRBJ2-7; D is possibly TRBD2 (6 bases). Trimming pared 4 bases from V and 0 bases from J, leaving 13 bases between. Per germline, CDR1 MGHRA and CDR2 YSYEKL. This CDR3 spans 15 amino acids. The CDR3 protein is CASSLIAVGSYEQYF. DNA for the CDR3: TGCGCCAGCAGCCTTATAGCGGTGGGCTCCTACGAGCAGTACTTC.

The genes are TRBV5-1 and TRBJ2-7; TRBD2 agrees at 9 bases. V lost 5 bases and J lost 6; bases outside the gene matches: 12. Germline values: CDR1 SGHRS, CDR2 YFSETQ. The length of the CDR3 is 15 residues. This CDR3 reads CASRVAGGPLREQYF. CDR3 coding DNA: TGCGCCAGCAGAGTCGCGGGAGGGCCTCTCCGCGAGCAGTACTTC.

The gene calls are TRBV30 and TRBJ2-5; TRBD2 matches 14 bases. The trim removed 7 bases at V and 5 bases at J, leaving 15 bases unmatched. Germline CDR1 and CDR2: GTSNPN and SVGIG (reference sequence). This CDR3 spans 17 amino acids. DNA of the CDR3: TGTGCCTCTTCCGGGACTAGCGGGAGTGGCCCCGGGGAGACCCAGTACTTC. It encodes CASSGTSGSGPGETQYF. Drawing the rest from reference TRBV30 and TRBJ2-5, the complete variable domain is SQTIHQWPATLVQPVGSPLSLECTVEGTSNPNLYWYRQAAGRGLQLLFYSVGIGQISSEVPQNLSASRPQDRQFILSSKKLLLSDSGFYLCASSGTSGSGPGETQYFGPGTRLLVL.

The chain uses TRBV5-1 and TRBJ2-3, with 8 bases aligning to TRBD2. The CDR3 runs 20 residues. Germline V gene sequence: CDR1 SGHRS, CDR2 YFSETQ. With V trimmed by 1 base and J by 0 bases, 16 bases remained unmatched. This chain's CDR3 is CASSLTFTSGGITSTDTQYF. Here the CDR3 DNA reads TGCGCCAGCAGCTTGACTTTTACTAGCGGAGGGATTACTAGCACAGATACGCAGTATTTT.

The DNA for the CDR3 is TGTGCCAGCAGCCCTAACGGGGTTGAAAAACTGTTTTTT. This codes for CASSPNGVEKLFF. This chain joins TRBV7-6 and TRBJ1-4; D uncertain. Trimming shortened V by 5 bases and J by 7 bases, and 11 bases separated the two germline ends. The CDR3 covers 13 residues. CDR1 SGHVS and CDR2 FNYEAQ come from the germline V gene.

The chain links TRBV5-5 to TRBJ1-4; D gene ambiguous. V was clipped by 4 bases and J by 1 base, with 8 bases between them. The CDR3 is 14 amino acids. Per germline, CDR1 SGHKS and CDR2 YYEKEE (reference sequence). CDR3 sequence reads: CASSTGLTNEKLFF. CDR3 nucleotides: TGTGCCAGCAGCACGGGATTAACTAATGAAAAACTGTTTTTT.

Notes on this clone: Other DNA sequences of this sample code for an identical CDR3. The chain employs TRBV2 and TRBJ1-2, with 7 bases aligning to TRBD1. Unmatched junction bases numbered 3, after V lost 5 bases and J lost 6 bases. The length of the CDR3 is 12 residues. The germline V gene has CDR1 SNHLY and CDR2 FYNNEI. CDR3 nucleotides: TGTGCCAGCAGTCGACAGGGTGATGGCTACACCTTC. Amino acid sequence: CASSRQGDGYTF.

The V and J genes are TRBV5-1 and TRBJ2-7, with TRBD1 as a possible D gene (5 bases). The V and J ends lost 0 bases and 4 bases respectively, with 11 bases between them. From germline, CDR1 is SGHRS and CDR2 YFSETQ. This CDR3 has 14 amino acids. The CDR3 sequence is CASSLVGASYEQYF. As DNA, the CDR3 is TGCGCCAGCAGCTTGGTAGGGGCGTCGTACGAGCAGTACTTC.

CDR3: CASLSGDSYNEQFF. The CDR3 DNA reads as TGTGCCAGTCTTAGCGGAGACTCCTACAATGAGCAGTTCTTC. The chain joins TRBV28 to TRBJ2-1, with D possibly matching TRBD2 (6 bases). The CDR3 spans 14 residues. Per germline, CDR1 MDHEN and CDR2 SYDVKM. V lost 9 bases to trimming and J lost 0 bases, with 12 bases between them.